This TCR beta chain was sequenced for a study of identical twins. Findings of the study overall: Monozygotic twins shared more out-of-frame TCR alpha than recombination models predicted.

TCRdb redid the calling of the 5' RACE reads with MiXCR, one entry per CDR3 protein. The sample records hundreds of thousands of distinct CDR3 sequences, roughly 24% being singletons. In its sample, this clonotype was seen a few times. What it recognizes is unknown. The CDR3 covers 13 residues. The germline CDR1 and CDR2 sequences are SQVTM and ANQGSEA. Deletions cut 5 bases from V and 0 bases from J, with 11 bases between. These same records also appear under a second study, on T cells expressing NK-cell markers. That work states: One of the eight sequenced donors was seronegative, whereas the other seven were HCMV-seropositive. Sorting was limited to alpha-beta TCR-expressing T cells with an anti-gamma-delta TCR antibody in several experiments. Expanded NKG2C+ T cell clones were not confirmed as HCMV-specific.

The chain has TRBV29-1 and TRBJ2-7; D uncertain. This clonotype was sampled from a woman in her late teens or twenties in good health. The sample consisted of CD4+ T cells sorted from blood. As DNA, the CDR3 is TGCAGCGTTTTGACGGTGAGCTCCTACGAGCAGTACTTC. Translating gives CSVLTVSSYEQYF.